Sequencing of this TCR beta chain was carried out in a study of a mutant IDH1 vaccine in newly diagnosed glioma. This clone qualifies as large. The antigen remains undetermined. Produced via immunoSEQ multiplex PCR; TCRdb's table is partial and in-frame only. The sample shows fewer than 45,000 clones, 81% of them seen only once. The time point: week 35, safety follow-up. With topical imiquimod, each dose of the vaccine consisted of 300 ug of mutant IDH1 20-mer peptide. V was pared by 0 bases and J by 10 bases, with 15 bases between. Germline V CDR1 and CDR2: SNHLY, FYNNEI. This CDR3 is built from 15 residues.

This sample comprised PBMCs, obtained from a glioma patient whose treatment included an IDH1 peptide vaccine. This clonotype was obtained from a woman aged 40 to 55 with glioma. Some clones in this sample may be carry-over from other donors' samples. The chain links TRBV2 to TRBJ1-4; D not certain. For the CDR3, the DNA is TGTGCCAGCAGTGAAGCTTCGGGCGGGAGAGGAAAACTGTTTTTT. Translated, it gives CASSEASGGRGKLFF. The entire variable domain, with the rest obtained from reference TRBV2 and TRBJ1-4, is as follows: EPEVTQTPSHQVTQMGQEVILRCVPISNHLYFYWYRQILGQKVEFLVSFYNNEISEKSEIFDDQFSVERPDGSNFTLKIRSTKLEDSAMYFCASSEASGGRGKLFFGSGTQLSVL.